These 17 T cell receptor beta chains were all obtained from the same sample, sequenced in a study of identical twins. TCRdb itself ran the 5' RACE reads through MiXCR, one entry per CDR3 protein. Of hundreds of thousands of distinct CDR3 sequences in the sample, 10% to 15% were seen once. These records were also assigned to another study, of yellow fever vaccine responses in identical twins.

Sample: PBMCs. The receptors here all came from a woman under 30 in good health.

This clonotype occurred many times. V gene TRBV7-9 combines with J gene TRBJ2-5; no clear D gene. The CDR3 has 13 residues. Trimming took 5 bases from V and 4 from J, leaving 11 bases between them. CDR1 and CDR2 (germline): SEHNR, FQNEAQ (reference sequence). CDR3 coding DNA: TGTGCCAGCAGCGGCATCAGAGGAGAGACCCAGTACTTC. Translating it yields CASSGIRGETQYF.

This clonotype was seen a handful of times. The V gene is TRBV9, the J gene TRBJ2-5; D remains ambiguous. The V gene's germline CDR1 is SGDLS and CDR2 YYNGEE. Trimming left V 3 bases short and J 5 bases short, with 11 bases between. The CDR3 loop spans 13 amino acids. The CDR3 DNA reads TGTGCCAGCAGCGAAACTGCGGCGGAGACCCAGTACTTC. Amino acids: CASSETAAETQYF.

This clonotype appeared a few times. The chain has TRBV10-1 and TRBJ2-1; no clear D gene. Germline assignment: CDR1 WNHNN and CDR2 SYGVQD (reference sequence). This CDR3 spans 14 amino acids. V lost 3 bases, J lost 10 bases, and 16 bases lay in between. The CDR3 spells CASSEGFGPVEQFF. The CDR3 bases are TGCGCCAGCAGTGAAGGGTTTGGCCCCGTAGAGCAGTTCTTC.

On this clonotype itself: A junction boundary mismatches the germline segment, possibly from a read error. The chain carries TRBV4-1 and TRBJ1-1; 7 nucleotides align to TRBD1. CDR1 and CDR2 from the germline V gene are MGHRA and YSYEKL. This CDR3 contains 15 residues. The CDR3 nucleotides are TGCGCCAGCAGCCAAGAATGGGACAGCCTGATTGAAGCTTCCTTT. Amino acids: CASSQEWDSLIEASF.

This clonotype was detected a few times. The chain combines TRBV11-2 with TRBJ1-1; D might be TRBD1 (6 bases). The CDR3 is made up of 18 amino acids. With 0 bases removed from V and 1 base from J, the gap between germline ends came to 18 bases. CDR1 and CDR2 (germline): SGHAT, FQNNGV. DNA for the CDR3: TGTGCCAGCAGCTTAGAATTCACAGGGACCAGCGGGAACACTGAAGCTTTCTTT. Its protein product is CASSLEFTGTSGNTEAFF.

This clonotype was detected only a few times. This rearrangement joins TRBV12-3 or TRBV12-4 to TRBJ2-7; D is uncertain. This CDR3 spans 13 amino acids. Trimming left V 1 base short and J 6 bases short, with 10 bases between. Here the CDR3 reads CASSLVIALEQYF. CDR3 nucleotide sequence: TGTGCCAGCAGTTTAGTAATAGCACTCGAGCAGTACTTC.

The chain couples TRBV28 to TRBJ2-1; D is uncertain. V lost 7 bases, J lost 3 bases, and 16 bases lay in between. There are 15 residues in the CDR3. Germline V gives CDR1 MDHEN, CDR2 SYDVKM. The CDR3 protein is CASTQDAMGYNEQFF. In nucleotides, the CDR3 is TGTGCCAGCACCCAGGACGCTATGGGCTACAATGAGCAGTTCTTC. The full variable domain, completed using reference TRBV28 and TRBJ2-1, is DVKVTQSSRYLVKRTGEKVFLECVQDMDHENMFWYRQDPGLGLRLIYFSYDVKMKEKGDIPEGYSVSREKKERFSLILESASTNQTSMYLCASTQDAMGYNEQFFGPGTRLTVL.

This chain joins TRBV10-3 and TRBJ2-5; D may be TRBD2 (5 bases). The V end lost 6 bases, the J end lost 2 bases, and 13 bases lay between the germline ends. Germline values: CDR1 ENHRY, CDR2 SYGVKD. This CDR3 comprises 14 residues. The CDR3 loop is CAIRRAVSQETQYF. CDR3 nucleotides: TGTGCCATCAGGCGGGCGGTGTCTCAAGAGACCCAGTACTTC.

This clonotype was counted only a few times. This chain connects TRBV4-1 to TRBJ1-4, with a tentative D call TRBD1 (6 bases). Germline V gene sequence: CDR1 MGHRA, CDR2 YSYEKL. V was trimmed by 4 bases and J by 0 bases, leaving 15 bases between them. CDR3 length: 17 residues. In DNA, the CDR3 is TGCGCCAGCAGCCCAGGGGTAGGGAGAGCAACTAATGAAAAACTGTTTTTT. Its protein product is CASSPGVGRATNEKLFF.

CDR3 DNA sequence: TGTGCCTGCAGTTCTAGACTAGCGGGGGGGCTATACGAGCAGTACGTC. The encoded protein is CACSSRLAGGLYEQYV. The chain carries TRBV28 and TRBJ2-7; 14 bases agree with TRBD2. The CDR3 has 16 residues. Germline V gene lookup returns CDR1 MDHEN and CDR2 SYDVKM.

V usage is TRBV27 and J usage is TRBJ2-7; unclear D gene. CDR3 length equals 14 residues. Germline CDR1 is MNHEY and CDR2 is SMNVEV (reference sequence). Trimming left V 6 bases short and J 0 bases short, with 12 bases between. DNA for the CDR3: TGTGCCAGCAGCACACGGATGAGCTCCTACGAGCAGTACTTC. It encodes CASSTRMSSYEQYF.

CDR3: CASSLSGVLLAKNIQYF. Here the CDR3 DNA reads TGTGCCAGCAGTTTATCTGGGGTTCTCCTAGCCAAAAACATTCAGTACTTC. This rearrangement joins TRBV27 to TRBJ2-4; D unclear. V lost 0 bases, J lost 0 bases, and 12 bases lay in between. The germline gives CDR1 MNHEY, CDR2 SMNVEV (reference sequence). The CDR3 contains 17 residues.

This clonotype has a handful of counts. The chain is built from TRBV5-1 and TRBJ2-1; no definite D call. Between the trimmed V and J ends, which lost 3 bases and 9 bases, there was a span of 10 bases. The CDR3 runs 12 residues. Germline V gene sequence: CDR1 SGHRS, CDR2 YFSETQ. CDR3 residues: CASSYPTGEQFF. The CDR3 bases are TGCGCCAGCAGCTACCCGACTGGTGAGCAGTTCTTC.

This clonotype was seen repeatedly, ten times or more. The genes are TRBV12-3 or TRBV12-4 and TRBJ2-2; D not certain. The CDR3 loop spans 13 amino acids. Trimming took 3 bases from V and 5 from J, leaving 7 bases between them. CDR3 nucleotide sequence: TGTGCCAGCAGTTTCTTGAGGACCGGGGAGCTGTTTTTT. It translates to CASSFLRTGELFF.

This chain joins TRBV11-2 and TRBJ2-3; weak D call: TRBD1 (5 bases). CDR3 length: 16 amino acids. CDR1 is SGHAT and CDR2 is FQNNGV in the germline V gene. V was trimmed by 3 bases and J by 3 bases, leaving 16 bases between them. CDR3 loop: CASSLRDSWSTDTQYF. The CDR3 DNA reads TGTGCCAGCAGCTTGCGAGACAGTTGGTCTACAGATACGCAGTATTTT. Full variable domain (remainder filled in from reference TRBV11-2 and TRBJ2-3): EAGVAQSPRYKIIEKRQSVAFWCNPISGHATLYWYQQILGQGPKLLIQFQNNGVVDDSQLPKDRFSAERLKGVDSTLKIQPAKLEDSAVYLCASSLRDSWSTDTQYFGPGTRLTVL.

This chain links TRBV5-5 with TRBJ2-4; 10 bases are shared with TRBD2. Germline V gene lookup returns CDR1 SGHKS and CDR2 YYEKEE (reference sequence). Trimming took 2 bases from V and 0 from J; bases not matched to a gene: 8. The length of the CDR3 is 18 residues. CDR3: CASSFPSGSFLAKNIQYF. The CDR3 DNA is TGTGCCAGCAGCTTCCCTAGCGGGAGCTTCTTAGCCAAAAACATTCAGTACTTC.

The V and J genes are TRBV5-1 and TRBJ2-1, with 7 bases identical to TRBD1. Germline V gives CDR1 SGHRS, CDR2 YFSETQ. This CDR3 is 14 amino acids long. V gave up 4 bases and J gave up 2 bases; unmatched junction bases: 3. The CDR3 loop reads CASSATGTYNEQFF. In DNA form, the CDR3 reads TGCGCCAGCAGCGCGACAGGGACCTACAATGAGCAGTTCTTC.